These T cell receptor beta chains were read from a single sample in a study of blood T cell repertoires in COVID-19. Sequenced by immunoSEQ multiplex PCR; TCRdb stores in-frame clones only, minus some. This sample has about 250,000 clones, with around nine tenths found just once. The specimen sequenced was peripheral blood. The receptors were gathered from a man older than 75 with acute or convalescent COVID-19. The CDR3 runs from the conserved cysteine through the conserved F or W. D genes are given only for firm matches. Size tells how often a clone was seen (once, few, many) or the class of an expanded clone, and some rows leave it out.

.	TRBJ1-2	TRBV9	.	CASSAQDVANYGYTF	TGTGCCAGCAGCGCTCAGGATGTAGCTAACTATGGCTACACCTTC
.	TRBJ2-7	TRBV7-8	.	CASSLAGHGASYYEQYF	TGTGCCAGCAGCTTAGCGGGACACGGAGCGTCGTACTACGAGCAGTACTTC
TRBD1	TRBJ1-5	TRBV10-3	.	CATQSGSGGWNQPQHF	TGTGCCACCCAATCAGGATCAGGGGGCTGGAATCAGCCCCAGCATTTT
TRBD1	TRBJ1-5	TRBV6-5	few	CASSQRRQGKGSQHF	TGTGCCAGCAGTCAGAGAAGACAGGGTAAAGGTTCCCAGCATTTT
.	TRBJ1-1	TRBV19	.	CASSIDQPPPSTEAFF	TGTGCCAGTAGTATAGATCAACCCCCCCCCAGCACTGAAGCTTTCTTT
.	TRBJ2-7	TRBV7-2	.	CASSLASTGRGAYEQYF	TGTGCCAGCAGCTTAGCTTCGACGGGCAGGGGAGCCTACGAGCAGTACTTC
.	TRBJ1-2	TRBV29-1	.	CSVVGGHYGYTF	TGCAGCGTTGTGGGGGGGCACTATGGCTACACCTTC
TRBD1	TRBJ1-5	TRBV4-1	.	CASSQDLGTGGKPQHF	TGCGCCAGCAGCCAAGATTTGGGGACAGGAGGCAAGCCCCAGCATTTT
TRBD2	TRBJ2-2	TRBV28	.	CASRTGLAANTGELFF	TGTGCCAGCAGAACGGGACTAGCGGCGAACACCGGGGAGCTGTTTTTT
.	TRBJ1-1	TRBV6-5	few	CASSYSKGSEAFF	TGTGCCAGCAGTTACTCGAAGGGGTCTGAAGCTTTCTTT
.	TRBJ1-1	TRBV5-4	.	CASSLRLENTEAFF	TGTGCCAGCAGCTTGAGATTAGAGAACACTGAAGCTTTCTTT
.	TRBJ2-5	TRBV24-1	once	CATSRTEGVETQYF	TGTGCCACCAGTCGTACGGAGGGCGTGGAGACCCAGTACTTC
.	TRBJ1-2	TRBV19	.	CASSTRTGSYGYTF	TGTGCCAGTAGTACGCGGACGGGATCCTATGGCTACACCTTC
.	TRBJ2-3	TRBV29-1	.	CSVELASVATDTQYF	TGCAGCGTTGAACTGGCTAGCGTGGCCACAGATACGCAGTATTTT
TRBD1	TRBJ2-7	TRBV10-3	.	CAISEEGQGAYEQYF	TGTGCCATCAGTGAGGAAGGACAGGGGGCCTACGAGCAGTACTTC
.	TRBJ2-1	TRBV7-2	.	CASSFQEGLNNEQFF	TGTGCCAGCAGCTTTCAGGAGGGGCTAAACAATGAGCAGTTCTTC
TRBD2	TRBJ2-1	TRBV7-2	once	CASSFTSGSNEQFF	TGTGCCAGCAGCTTTACTAGCGGGAGCAATGAGCAGTTCTTC
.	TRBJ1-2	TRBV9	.	CASSSNPGVAYGYTF	TGTGCCAGCAGCTCCAATCCCGGGGTTGCCTATGGCTACACCTTC
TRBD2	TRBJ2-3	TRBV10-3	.	CAISTRLAGSTDTQYF	TGTGCCATCAGTACACGACTAGCGGGGTCCACAGATACGCAGTATTTT
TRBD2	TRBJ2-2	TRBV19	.	CASRLASGRAPGELFF	TGTGCCAGCCGTCTGGCTAGCGGGAGGGCCCCCGGGGAGCTGTTTTTT
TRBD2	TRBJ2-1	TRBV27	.	CASSMSGSRYNEQFF	TGTGCCAGCAGTATGAGCGGGAGTAGGTACAATGAGCAGTTCTTC
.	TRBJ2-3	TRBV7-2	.	CASSFLTSTDTQYF	TGTGCCAGCAGCTTCTTGACTTCCACAGATACGCAGTATTTT
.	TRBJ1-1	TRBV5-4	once	CASSRQLMNTEAFF	TGTGCCAGCAGCCGACAGCTCATGAACACTGAAGCTTTCTTT
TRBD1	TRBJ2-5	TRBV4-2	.	CASSQRTGQETQYF	TGTGCCAGCAGCCAACGGACAGGCCAAGAGACCCAGTACTTC
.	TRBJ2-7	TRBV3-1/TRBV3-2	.	CASSQSGQGFYEQYF	TGTGCCAGCAGCCAGAGTGGGCAGGGATTCTACGAGCAGTACTTC
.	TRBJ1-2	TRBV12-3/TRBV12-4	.	CASSQMAGYTF	TGTGCCAGCAGCCAAATGGCTGGCTACACCTTC
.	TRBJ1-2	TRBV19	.	CASSPGGDYGYTF	TGTGCCAGTAGTCCGGGCGGGGACTATGGCTACACCTTC
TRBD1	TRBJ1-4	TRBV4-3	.	CASSQGLTGGGGKLFF	TGCGCCAGCAGCCAAGGATTGACAGGGGGCGGAGGAAAACTGTTTTTT
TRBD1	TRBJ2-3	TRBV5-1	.	CASSSYGTGGSDTQYF	TGCGCCAGCAGCTCGTACGGGACAGGGGGCTCAGATACGCAGTATTTT
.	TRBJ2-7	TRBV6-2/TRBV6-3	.	CASSYPPTYEQYF	TGTGCCAGCAGTTACCCCCCCACCTACGAGCAGTACTTC
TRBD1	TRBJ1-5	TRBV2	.	CASKGAGNQPQHF	TGTGCCAGCAAGGGGGCAGGAAATCAGCCCCAGCATTTT
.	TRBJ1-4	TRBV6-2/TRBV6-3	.	CASSYSIRPNEKLFF	TGTGCCAGCAGTTACTCGATCAGGCCAAATGAAAAACTGTTTTTT
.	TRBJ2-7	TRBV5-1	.	CASSLDTGTTYEQYF	TGCGCCAGCAGCTTGGATACAGGGACCACCTACGAGCAGTACTTC
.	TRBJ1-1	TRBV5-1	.	CASSLVPGAGWDNTEAFF	TGCGCCAGCAGCTTGGTGCCGGGTGCGGGGTGGGATAACACTGAAGCTTTCTTT
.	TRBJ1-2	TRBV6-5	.	CASSLEDNPVYGYTF	TGTGCCAGCAGTCTCGAGGACAATCCCGTCTATGGCTACACCTTC
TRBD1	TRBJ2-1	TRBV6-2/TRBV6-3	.	CASSRDRGLYNEQFF	TGTGCCAGCAGCCGGGACAGGGGACTCTACAATGAGCAGTTCTTC
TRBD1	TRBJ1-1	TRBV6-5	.	CASRKTGGTEAFF	TGTGCCAGCAGAAAAACAGGGGGCACTGAAGCTTTCTTT
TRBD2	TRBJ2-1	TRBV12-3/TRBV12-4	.	CASSRLALEQFF	TGTGCCAGCAGTAGACTAGCCCTTGAGCAGTTCTTC
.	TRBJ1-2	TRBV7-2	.	CASSLGGGINYGYTF	TGTGCCAGCAGCTTAGGTGGAGGAATTAACTATGGCTACACCTTC
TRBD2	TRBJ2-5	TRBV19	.	CASSRTSGGPRTQYF	TGTGCCAGTAGTCGAACTAGCGGGGGCCCTCGGACCCAGTACTTC
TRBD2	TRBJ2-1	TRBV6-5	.	CASSYSGSGSNEQFF	TGTGCCAGCAGTTACTCGGGTAGCGGGAGCAATGAGCAGTTCTTC
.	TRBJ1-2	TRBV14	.	CASSQEWGRGDGYTF	TGTGCCAGCAGCCAAGAATGGGGTCGGGGGGATGGCTACACCTTC
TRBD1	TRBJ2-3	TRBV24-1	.	CATSDSRQGSTDTQYF	TGTGCCACCAGTGACTCCCGACAGGGGTCGACAGATACGCAGTATTTT
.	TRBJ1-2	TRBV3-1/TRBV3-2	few	CASSPWGGGYGYTF	TGTGCCAGCAGCCCCTGGGGAGGAGGCTATGGCTACACCTTC
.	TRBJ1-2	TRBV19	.	CASSYAASRLMNYTF	TGTGCCAGTAGTTATGCGGCATCGAGGCTTATGAACTACACCTTC
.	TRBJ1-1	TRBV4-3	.	CASSQDILNTEAFF	TGCGCCAGCAGCCAAGACATTTTGAACACTGAAGCTTTCTTT
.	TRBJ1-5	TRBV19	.	CASSLPAGRPLSNQPQHF	TGTGCCAGTAGCCTTCCCGCGGGAAGGCCACTAAGCAATCAGCCCCAGCATTTT
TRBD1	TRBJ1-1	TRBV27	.	CASSSYQGARAFF	TGTGCCAGCAGTTCGTATCAGGGGGCCCGGGCTTTCTTT
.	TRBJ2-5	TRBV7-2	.	CASGRDLKETQYF	TGTGCCAGCGGCCGGGACTTGAAAGAGACCCAGTACTTC
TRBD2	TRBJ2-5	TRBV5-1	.	CASSAGTSGQETQYF	TGCGCCAGCAGCGCGGGGACTAGCGGACAAGAGACCCAGTACTTC
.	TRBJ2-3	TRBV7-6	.	CASRHVAGPSTDTQYF	TGTGCCAGCAGGCATGTCGCGGGACCTAGCACAGATACGCAGTATTTT
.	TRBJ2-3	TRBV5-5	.	CASSLAMGRTDTQYF	TGTGCCAGCAGCTTGGCGATGGGGCGGACAGATACGCAGTATTTT
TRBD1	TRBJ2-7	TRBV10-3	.	CAISGTGLSYEQYF	TGTGCCATCAGTGGGACAGGCCTCTCCTACGAGCAGTACTTC
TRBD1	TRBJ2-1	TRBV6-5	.	CASSPDRGRHNEQFF	TGTGCCAGCAGTCCCGACAGGGGGCGTCACAATGAGCAGTTCTTC
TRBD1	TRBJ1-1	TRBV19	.	CASSMQGARNTEAFF	TGTGCCAGTAGTATGCAGGGGGCGCGGAACACTGAAGCTTTCTTT
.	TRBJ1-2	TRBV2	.	CASSAIEYGYTF	TGTGCCAGCAGTGCTATAGAGTATGGCTACACCTTC
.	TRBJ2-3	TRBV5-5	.	CASSPEGRDTQYF	TGTGCCAGCAGCCCGGAGGGCCGAGATACGCAGTATTTT
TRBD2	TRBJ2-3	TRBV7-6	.	CASSLAASGGIGDTQYF	TGTGCCAGCAGCTTAGCGGCTAGCGGGGGGATCGGCGATACGCAGTATTTT